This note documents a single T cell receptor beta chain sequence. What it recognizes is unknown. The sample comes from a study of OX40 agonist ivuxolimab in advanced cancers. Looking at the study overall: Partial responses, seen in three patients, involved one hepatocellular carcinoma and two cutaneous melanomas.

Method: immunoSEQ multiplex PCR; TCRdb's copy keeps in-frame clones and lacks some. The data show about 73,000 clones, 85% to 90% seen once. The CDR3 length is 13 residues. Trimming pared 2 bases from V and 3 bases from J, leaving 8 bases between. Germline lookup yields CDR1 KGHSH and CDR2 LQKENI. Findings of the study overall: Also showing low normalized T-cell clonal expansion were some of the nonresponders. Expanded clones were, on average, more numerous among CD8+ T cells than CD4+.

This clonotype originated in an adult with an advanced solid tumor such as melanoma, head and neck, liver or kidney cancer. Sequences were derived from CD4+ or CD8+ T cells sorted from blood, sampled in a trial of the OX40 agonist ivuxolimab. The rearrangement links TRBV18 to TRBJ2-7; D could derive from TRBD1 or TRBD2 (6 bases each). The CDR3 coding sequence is TGTGCCAGCTCACCAAGGGGGGACTACGAGCAGTACTTC. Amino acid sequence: CASSPRGDYEQYF.